Following are 11 T cell receptor beta chains from one sample sequenced in a study of breast tumors, draining lymph nodes, adjacent tissues. From the multiplex PCR reads, TCRdb called clonotypes with MiXCR, one entry per CDR3 protein. The sample lists 160,000 or so distinct CDR3 sequences; 25% to 40% were seen once. The lymph nodes were axillary draining lymph nodes from breast cancer patients. The sequenced material came from axillary lymph node tissue. These receptors were obtained from a female donor with breast cancer. Some clones in this sample may be carry-over from other donors' samples.

A note on this clonotype: With a much larger clone just one base away, this may be a read error. This chain links TRBV30 with TRBJ2-3; D uncertain. The CDR3 runs 15 residues. V was pared by 5 bases and J by 1 base, with 16 bases between. Germline CDR1 is GTSNPN and CDR2 is SVGIG (reference sequence). This CDR3 is CAWGAKAAGTDTQYF. The CDR3 region has the DNA TGTGCCTGGGGAGCAAAGGCGGCGGGCACAGATACGCAGTATTTT.

Many counts were recorded for this clonotype. This rearrangement joins TRBV19 to TRBJ1-4; 10 bases line up with TRBD1. The CDR3 has 14 amino acids. Trimming at V came to 3 bases and at J to 5 bases, leaving 0 bases not matched to a gene. Germline CDR1 and CDR2: LNHDA and SQIVND (reference sequence). CDR3 in DNA: TGTGCCAGTAGTATGGGACAGGGGAATGAAAAACTGTTTTTT. As protein: CASSMGQGNEKLFF.

This clonotype was seen a handful of times. Possible read error: a much larger clone is one base away. The genes are TRBV7-3 and TRBJ1-2, with 7 bases that match TRBD1. This CDR3 is built from 15 residues. CDR1 is SGHTA and CDR2 is FQGTGA in the germline V gene. Here the CDR3 DNA reads TGTGCCAGCAGCCTTAGTACAGGGGAACTTGGTGGCTACCCCTTC. Protein: CASSLSTGELGGYPF.

At least ten counts were recorded for this clonotype. With a much larger clone just one base away, this may be a read error. J is TRBJ2-7 and V is TRBV20-1; TRBD1 or TRBD2 may be the D gene (5 bases each). This CDR3 has 14 residues. Germline CDR1 DFQATT, CDR2 SNEGSKA (reference sequence). The CDR3 DNA sequence: TGCAGTGCTAGAGATACCCGGGGCTCCTCCGAGCAGTACTTC. Protein: CSARDTRGSSEQYF.

As for this clonotype: Possible read error: a much larger clone is one base away. This sequence joins TRBV6-5 and TRBJ2-3; 7 nucleotides match TRBD2. The V gene's germline CDR1 is MNHEY and CDR2 SVGAGI. The CDR3 length is 16 residues. After removal of 5 bases from V and 4 bases from J, the junction contained 12 bases not matched to a gene. The CDR3 protein is CASSHGGLPTADTQYF. CDR3 DNA sequence: TGTGCCAGCAGTCACGGGGGACTACCGACTGCAGATACGCAGTATTTT.

Many counts were recorded for this clonotype. V gene TRBV6-6 combines with J gene TRBJ1-1; D is unclear. CDR3 length equals 11 residues. V was shortened by 4 bases and J by 1 base, with 1 base between the two germline ends. The germline CDR1 and CDR2 sequences are MNHNY and SVGAGI (reference sequence). The CDR3 DNA reads TGTGCCAGCAGTTCGAACACTGAAGCTTTCTTT. This encodes CASSSNTEAFF.

Remarks on this clonotype: As the CDR3 is not closed by the conserved phenylalanine or tryptophan, this likely results from a read error. The chain recombines TRBV20-1 with TRBJ1-5, with 7 bases lining up with TRBD1. J was trimmed by 4 bases and V by 6 bases; bases with no gene match: 12. Germline CDR1 and CDR2: DFQATT and SNEGSKA (reference sequence). The CDR3 extends over 15 amino acids. In DNA form, the CDR3 reads TGCAGTGCCACCCCGGTGGGGACAGCGAATCAGCCCCAGCATGGT. This codes for CSATPVGTANQPQHG.

As concerns this clonotype: A much larger clone lies a single base off, so this may be a read error. This chain links TRBV9 with TRBJ1-2, with D possibly TRBD1 on 6 matching bases. There are 13 residues in the CDR3. V was cut by 4 bases and J by 3 bases, with 10 bases left in between. Germline values: CDR1 SGDLS, CDR2 YYNGEE. This CDR3 reads CASSHRTDYGYTF. The CDR3 DNA reads TGTGCCAGCAGCCACAGGACAGACTATGGCTACACCTTC.

This clonotype was recorded at least ten times. J is TRBJ2-2 and V is TRBV28; TRBD1 matches 8 bases. J was trimmed by 1 base and V by 6 bases; bases with no gene match: 4. In germline, CDR1 is MDHEN, CDR2 SYDVKM. CDR3 length equals 15 residues. This CDR3 reads CASSSGQVNTGELFF. DNA for the CDR3: TGTGCCAGCAGCTCGGGACAGGTGAACACCGGGGAGCTGTTTTTT.

There are many counts of this clonotype. This chain uses TRBV6-4 with TRBJ2-3; 12 positions agree with TRBD2. V was clipped by 4 bases and J by 6 bases; unmatched bases: 5. Germline-derived CDR1 and CDR2 are MRHNA and SNTAGT. The CDR3 runs to 15 residues. The CDR3 spells CASSASGRAADTQYF. The CDR3 bases are TGTGCCAGCAGTGCTAGCGGGAGGGCCGCCGATACGCAGTATTTT.

Ten or more counts support this clonotype. V gene TRBV20-1 combines with J gene TRBJ1-4, with a weak D call TRBD1 (5 bases). CDR1 DFQATT and CDR2 SNEGSKA come from the germline V gene (reference sequence). The length of the CDR3 is 13 residues. The V and J ends lost 3 bases and 3 bases respectively, with 8 bases between them. This chain's CDR3 is CSASGDPNEKLFF. CDR3 nucleotides: TGCAGTGCTAGTGGGGACCCTAATGAAAAACTGTTTTTT.